This T cell receptor (beta chain) was sequenced during a study of blood T cell repertoires in COVID-19. Overall study context: From T cells, B-cell-depleted T cells, or PBMCs came the material, which was cDNA or gDNA.

Original processing methods: Amplification with reference gene primers provided the estimates of nucleated cell counts. The repertoire was sequenced with immunoSEQ multiplex PCR; TCRdb's copy has only in-frame clones and lacks some. Clone size and V and J calls were adopted from that table, with D and trimming inferred from the DNA. The profile covers roughly 350,000 clones, with around 86% appearing a single time and just under 6.5% taken by the ten largest. Seattle participants joined during active infection and were tracked over time. Trimming removed 1 base from V and 1 base from J; junction bases left unmatched: 8. This CDR3 has 18 amino acids. The germline V gene has CDR1 SGHAT and CDR2 FQNNGV.

This TCR was recovered from a woman in her forties or fifties with COVID-19, enrolled during active disease. V usage is TRBV11-2 and J usage is TRBJ2-5; TRBD2 matches at 11 bases. The sample consisted of peripheral blood. The CDR3 loop reads CASSLAPGLADPQETQYF. The CDR3 bases are TGTGCCAGCAGCTTAGCGCCGGGACTAGCGGATCCCCAAGAGACCCAGTACTTC.